This T cell receptor beta chain was recorded in a study of PD-1 blockade in classical Hodgkin lymphoma. The time point was: cycle 4 day 1 (C4D1), after less than seven weeks of nivolumab. Brentuximab vedotin exposure varied, and every patient relapsed after autologous stem cell transplantation. The repertoire was sequenced with immunoSEQ multiplex PCR; TCRdb's copy has only in-frame clones and lacks some. The repertoire includes 13,000 to 15,000 clones, about 82% of them detected once, and 16% sits in the top ten. There are 17 residues in the CDR3. Germline V gene sequence: CDR1 SGHDN, CDR2 FVKESK. V was trimmed by 0 bases and J by 0 bases, leaving 15 bases between them.

The clonotype was recovered from a human donor with classical Hodgkin lymphoma. The V and J genes are TRBV14 and TRBJ2-7; no definite D call. Specimen: peripheral blood mononuclear cells (PBMCs), collected before the fourth cycle of nivolumab. The CDR3 spells CASSQDLSPGYSYEQYF. DNA for the CDR3: TGTGCCAGCAGCCAAGATTTATCCCCAGGTTACTCCTACGAGCAGTACTTC.